These 23 T cell receptor beta chains originate from one sample sequenced in a study of blood T cell repertoires in COVID-19. Generated by immunoSEQ multiplex PCR, the TCRdb table keeps only in-frame clones and is missing some. The table records a few hundred thousand clones, around 85% of them present only once. Sample: PBMCs or T cells enriched from blood (not recorded which). The receptors were gathered from a woman aged 40 to 55 with acute COVID-19.

The chain combines TRBV28 with TRBJ2-7, with 13 nucleotides matching TRBD2. This CDR3 spans 18 amino acids. The junction had 10 bases not matched to a gene; V was cut back by 5 bases and J by 0 bases. Looked up from germline, CDR1 is MDHEN and CDR2 is SYDVKM. The chain's CDR3 is CASSRTSGGRIFSYEQYF. CDR3 nucleotide sequence: TGTGCCAGCAGTCGGACTAGCGGGGGCCGTATCTTCTCCTACGAGCAGTACTTC.

This chain joins TRBV5-1 and TRBJ2-2, with D possibly being TRBD2 (5 bases). V was shortened by 0 bases and J by 6 bases, with 15 bases between the two germline ends. The CDR3 runs to 16 residues. In germline, CDR1 is SGHRS, CDR2 YFSETQ. The CDR3, as DNA: TGCGCCAGCAGCTTGGAGATTGCGCGGGTTGCCGGGGAGCTGTTTTTT. Its protein product is CASSLEIARVAGELFF.

In its sample, this clone was seen many times. The CDR3 sequence is CASSPQGPPLHF. The CDR3 nucleotides are TGTGCCAGCTCACCACAGGGGCCACCCCTCCACTTT. The chain joins TRBV18 to TRBJ1-6, with D maybe TRBD1 (5 bases). The length of the CDR3 is 12 residues. Germline values: CDR1 KGHSH, CDR2 LQKENI. The germline V and J ends were trimmed by 1 base and 11 bases, with 6 bases remaining between them.

The V and J genes are TRBV3-1 (or the pseudogene TRBV3-2) and TRBJ2-3; 9 bases agree with TRBD1. The CDR3 runs to 17 residues. From germline, CDR1 is LGHDT and CDR2 YNNKEL (reference sequence). V dropped 10 bases and J dropped 0; count of bases not matched to a gene: 14. CDR3: CATAQIIQGASTDTQYF. The CDR3 nucleotides read TGTGCCACCGCCCAAATAATACAGGGGGCTAGCACAGATACGCAGTATTTT.

V and J are TRBV4-2 and TRBJ1-3; TRBD1 agrees at 11 bases. J gave up 1 base and V 2 bases, and 7 bases lay outside the gene matches. The CDR3 is made up of 18 amino acids. CDR1 LGHNA and CDR2 YNFKEQ come from the germline V gene. The CDR3 sequence: CASSQSSGTGGSGNTIYF. Written as DNA, the CDR3 is TGTGCCAGCAGCCAAAGTTCCGGGACAGGGGGATCTGGAAACACCATATATTTT.

In this sample, this clone turned up a few times. V gene TRBV4-2 combines with J gene TRBJ1-2; 9 bases agree with TRBD1. In germline, CDR1 is LGHNA, CDR2 YNFKEQ. V gave up 0 bases and J gave up 7 bases; unmatched junction bases: 3. The CDR3 has 14 residues. Here the CDR3 DNA reads TGTGCCAGCAGCCAAGAAGGGACAGGGACTGGCTACACCTTC. Its protein product is CASSQEGTGTGYTF.

The chain's CDR3 is CASSRTGQETQYF. The CDR3 nucleotides are TGTGCCAGCAGCAGGACAGGCCAAGAGACCCAGTACTTC. The V gene is TRBV5-8, the J gene TRBJ2-5, with TRBD1 identical over 7 bases. Germline V gives CDR1 SGHTS, CDR2 YDEGEE. The J segment lost 1 base and the V segment lost 4 bases, leaving 1 base of the junction unmatched. This CDR3 has 13 residues.

CDR3 protein: CASRAGARAYNSPLHF. The DNA of the CDR3 is TGTGCCAGTAGGGCAGGGGCTAGAGCCTATAATTCACCCCTCCACTTT. V usage is TRBV19 and J usage is TRBJ1-6, with D possibly TRBD1 on 6 matching bases. Looked up from germline, CDR1 is LNHDA and CDR2 is SQIVND (reference sequence). The CDR3 sequence is 16 residues long. The ends were cut back, 6 bases at V and 2 bases at J, with 14 bases in the middle. The full variable domain, its missing parts supplied by reference TRBV19 and TRBJ1-6, is DGGITQSPKYLFRKEGQNVTLSCEQNLNHDAMYWYRQDPGQGLRLIYYSQIVNDFQKGDIAEGYSVSREKKESFPLTVTSAQKNPTAFYLCASRAGARAYNSPLHFGNGTRLTVT.

V gene TRBV3-1 (or the pseudogene TRBV3-2) combines with J gene TRBJ1-5; TRBD1 matches 9 bases. The V and J ends lost 11 bases and 1 base, in that order; junction bases with no gene match: 12. The length of the CDR3 is 16 residues. Germline CDR1 is LGHDT and CDR2 is YNNKEL (reference sequence). CDR3 in amino acids: CAGGGGQGWSNQPQHF. In nucleotides, the CDR3 is TGTGCCGGGGGTGGGGGACAGGGATGGAGCAATCAGCCCCAGCATTTT.

This chain joins TRBV6-1 and TRBJ2-7, with TRBD2 as a possible D gene (5 bases). Looked up from germline, CDR1 is MNHNS and CDR2 is SASEGT. The CDR3 runs 12 residues. The V end lost 1 base, the J end lost 5 bases, and 6 bases lay between the germline ends. CDR3 DNA sequence: TGTGCCAGCAGTGAAGACGGGAACGAGCAGTACTTC. Residues: CASSEDGNEQYF.

The chain has TRBV6-6 and TRBJ1-4, with 8 nucleotides matching TRBD1. This CDR3 has 15 residues. Germline V gene lookup returns CDR1 MNHNY and CDR2 SVGAGI (reference sequence). The V and J ends lost 2 bases and 3 bases, in that order; junction bases with no gene match: 2. The CDR3 DNA reads as TGTGCCAGCAGTTACCAACAGGGGGCTAATGAAAAACTGTTTTTT. This gives the protein CASSYQQGANEKLFF.

Points on this clone: Relative to the germline gene, one junction end is altered; a read error may explain this. The rearrangement joins TRBV5-1 to TRBJ2-5; 11 nucleotides align to TRBD2. This CDR3 contains 18 residues. Looked up from germline, CDR1 is SGHRS and CDR2 is YFSETQ. The CDR3 sequence: CASSLGTSGDLHYETQYF. In nucleotides, the CDR3 is TGCGCCAGCAGTTTGGGGACTAGCGGAGACCTACATTATGAGACCCAGTACTTC.

The chain has TRBV6-5 and TRBJ1-6; D not certain. CDR1 and CDR2 (germline): MNHEY, SVGAGI. The CDR3 totals 13 residues. V lost 7 bases and J 7 bases, leaving 11 bases between the germline ends. Here the CDR3 reads CASNTGGNSPLHF. The CDR3 DNA is TGTGCCAGCAATACGGGAGGGAATTCACCCCTCCACTTT.

This chain connects TRBV15 to TRBJ1-5, with TRBD1 matching over 7 bases. The V segment lost 0 bases and the J segment 0 bases; nucleotides outside the gene matches: 2. The germline V gene has CDR1 LNHNV and CDR2 YYDKDF (reference sequence). CDR3 length: 16 residues. As DNA, the CDR3 is TGTGCCACCAGCAGAGATGGGACAGCTAGCAATCAGCCCCAGCATTTT. Protein sequence: CATSRDGTASNQPQHF. The variable domain in full, completed from reference TRBV15 and TRBJ1-5, reads DAMVIQNPRYQVTQFGKPVTLSCSQTLNHNVMYWYQQKSSQAPKLLFHYYDKDFNNEADTPDNFQSRRPNTSFCFLDIRSPGLGDTAMYLCATSRDGTASNQPQHFGDGTRLSIL.

The CDR3 is CASSSPRVANYGYTF. Written as DNA, the CDR3 is TGTGCCAGTAGTAGCCCCAGGGTCGCTAACTATGGCTACACCTTC. This rearrangement joins TRBV19 to TRBJ1-2; D is perhaps TRBD1 (5 bases). Germline loops: CDR1 LNHDA, CDR2 SQIVND (reference sequence). The CDR3 runs 15 residues. The V gene lost 4 bases and the J gene lost 0 bases, with 12 bases spanning the gap.

The chain joins TRBV10-2 to TRBJ1-3; 8 positions match TRBD1. Germline V lookup: CDR1 WSHSY, CDR2 SAAADI. The CDR3 runs to 16 residues. J lost 0 bases, V lost 3 bases, and 4 bases had no gene match. This CDR3 is CASSEDRGFSGNTIYF. CDR3 sequence (DNA): TGCGCCAGCAGTGAAGACAGGGGATTCTCTGGAAACACCATATATTTT.

The count of this clone is one. V is TRBV6-5 and J is TRBJ2-6; D possibly corresponds to TRBD1 (6 bases). Per germline, CDR1 MNHEY and CDR2 SVGAGI. Trimming took off 10 bases at V and 1 base at J, with 8 bases between the two ends. This CDR3 is built from 13 residues. The CDR3 region has the DNA TGTGCCATACAGGGTTCTGGGGCCAACGTCCTGACTTTC. Amino acid sequence: CAIQGSGANVLTF.

The gene calls are TRBV7-2 and TRBJ2-5, with TRBD2 matching 8 bases. CDR1 and CDR2 from the germline V gene are SGHTA and FQGNSA. The V and J ends lost 7 bases and 4 bases, in that order; junction bases with no gene match: 11. There are 15 residues in the CDR3. The DNA of the CDR3 is TGTGCCAGCACTTCCGGGGGGGCCCTCAGAGAGACCCAGTACTTC. This gives the protein CASTSGGALRETQYF.

J is TRBJ2-1 and V is TRBV6-1; 11 bases are a match to TRBD2. This CDR3 contains 16 residues. V was pared by 4 bases and J by 7 bases, with 9 bases of the junction left unmatched. Germline V CDR1 and CDR2: MNHNS, SASEGT. The CDR3 loop is CASSGRLAGGGNEQFF. CDR3 coding DNA: TGTGCCAGCAGTGGCCGCCTAGCGGGAGGAGGGAATGAGCAGTTCTTC.

This clone was recorded once. The J gene is TRBJ2-5, the V gene TRBV3-1 (or the pseudogene TRBV3-2), with 9 bases lining up with TRBD2. V gave up 0 bases and J gave up 5 bases; unmatched junction bases: 16. The CDR3 runs 19 residues. Looked up from germline, CDR1 is LGHDT and CDR2 is YNNKEL (reference sequence). The CDR3 here is CASSQDWSPRRGGRETQYF. DNA of the CDR3: TGTGCCAGCAGCCAAGATTGGTCTCCCCGGCGGGGGGGCCGGGAGACCCAGTACTTC.

The J gene is TRBJ2-1, the V gene TRBV19; D call uncertain. V gave up 10 bases and J gave up 2 bases, with 15 bases separating them. This CDR3 has 14 residues. From germline, CDR1 is LNHDA and CDR2 SQIVND (reference sequence). This CDR3 is CATKLAAPYNEQFF. The CDR3 DNA sequence: TGTGCCACCAAGTTAGCCGCCCCCTACAATGAGCAGTTCTTC.

The chain employs TRBV6-6 and TRBJ1-1; perhaps TRBD1 as D (6 bases). Germline CDR1 is MNHNY and CDR2 is SVGAGI (reference sequence). V gave up 4 bases and J gave up 5 bases, with 11 bases separating them. This CDR3 comprises 13 residues. Here the CDR3 reads CASSSRQETEAFF. In DNA form, the CDR3 reads TGTGCCAGCAGTTCCCGACAGGAGACTGAAGCTTTCTTT.

V usage is TRBV4-1 and J usage is TRBJ2-7; tentative D call: TRBD1 (6 bases). Trimming removed 3 bases at V and 2 bases at J, with 11 bases between. The CDR3 contains 14 residues. Germline V lookup: CDR1 MGHRA, CDR2 YSYEKL. DNA of the CDR3: TGCGCCAGCAGCCAGGACAGCGGTCCCTACGAGCAGTACTTC. Translating gives CASSQDSGPYEQYF.